This T cell receptor (beta chain) was found in a study of tumor-infiltrating lymphocytes in primary liver carcinoma. Study results and limitations: Tumors reached a significantly greater top-250-clone fraction than blood did (p = 0.039).

This CDR3 spans 14 amino acids. V shed 11 bases and J 4 bases; nucleotides not matched to a gene: 11. Germline V lookup: CDR1 MNHNS, CDR2 SASEGT. Germline DNA was also extracted, with blood RNA taken from unsorted whole blood. Among the patients, all had chronic HBV infection and none had been treated. The template, roughly 0.45 ug total RNA, yielded TCR beta cDNA made with a constant-region primer. The TCR beta library was amplified through three nested multiplex PCR rounds in a modified ARM-PCR procedure. Amplification in the first two PCR rounds was performed using TRBV1-TRBV30 forward primers and a C-beta reverse primer for roughly 9 cycles each. Each CDR3 protein is one row after TCRdb ran MiXCR on the multiplex PCR reads. This sample has 300,000 to 400,000 distinct CDR3 sequences, with about 60% found just once. There are many counts of this clonotype. The antigen is undetermined.

Sequenced sample: peripheral blood. The chain uses TRBV6-1 and TRBJ2-3, with TRBD2 matching over 8 bases. This receptor was obtained from a middle-aged man with primary liver carcinoma and hepatitis B virus infection. The CDR3 region has the DNA TGTGCCCTCTCAGCGGGAGCTGTGGCAGATACGCAGTATTTT. Its translation: CALSAGAVADTQYF.